This TCR beta chain was found in a study of cytomegalovirus exposure and HLA in healthy donors. Study-wide findings and caveats: Sequencing likely produced, as an artifact, a cluster of highly shared sequence variants. Relative to the approximately 630-donor mean, N-insertions were reportedly fewer in an Asian-associated ancestry cluster in a later analysis.

Remarks on this clone: The antigen is unknown.

PCR was performed using 60 Vbeta and 13 Jbeta primers. Profiling relied on immunoSEQ multiplex PCR, and the TCRdb table lists in-frame clones only, not all of them. Of some 180,000 clones in the sample, roughly 75% were seen once. The CDR3 has 16 residues. V was clipped by 5 bases and J by 3 bases; unmatched bases: 6. The germline gives CDR1 SEHNR, CDR2 FQNEAQ (reference sequence). The origin of this receptor is a woman aged 25 to 39 in good health and CMV-seronegative. The chain combines TRBV7-9 with TRBJ2-3; 12 nucleotides match TRBD2. Sequenced sample: PBMCs. The CDR3 region has the DNA TGTGCCAGCAGCCTCCTAGCGGGGGGGCGTACAGATACGCAGTATTTT. This sequence encodes CASSLLAGGRTDTQYF.